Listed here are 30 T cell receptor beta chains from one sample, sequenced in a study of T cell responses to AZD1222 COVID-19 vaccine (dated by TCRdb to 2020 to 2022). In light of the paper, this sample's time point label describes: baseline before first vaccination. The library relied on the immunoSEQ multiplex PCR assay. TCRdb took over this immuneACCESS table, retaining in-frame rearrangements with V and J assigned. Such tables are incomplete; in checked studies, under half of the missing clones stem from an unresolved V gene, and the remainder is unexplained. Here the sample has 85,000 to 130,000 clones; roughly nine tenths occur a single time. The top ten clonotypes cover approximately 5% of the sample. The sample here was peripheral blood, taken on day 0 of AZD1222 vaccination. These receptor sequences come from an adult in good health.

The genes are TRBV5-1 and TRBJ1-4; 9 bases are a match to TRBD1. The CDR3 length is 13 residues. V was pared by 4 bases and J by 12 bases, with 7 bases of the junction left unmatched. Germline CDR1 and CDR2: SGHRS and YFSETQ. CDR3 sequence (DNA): TGCGCCAGCAGCCAGCCCACAGGGGGCCAACTGTTTTTT. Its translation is CASSQPTGGQLFF.

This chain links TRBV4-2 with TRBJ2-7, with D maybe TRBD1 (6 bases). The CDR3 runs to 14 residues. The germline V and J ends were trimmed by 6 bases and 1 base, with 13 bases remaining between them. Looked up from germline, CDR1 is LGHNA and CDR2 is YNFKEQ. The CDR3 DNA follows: TGTGCCAGCAGGTTGGACAGTTCTTCCTACGAGCAGTACTTC. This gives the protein CASRLDSSSYEQYF.

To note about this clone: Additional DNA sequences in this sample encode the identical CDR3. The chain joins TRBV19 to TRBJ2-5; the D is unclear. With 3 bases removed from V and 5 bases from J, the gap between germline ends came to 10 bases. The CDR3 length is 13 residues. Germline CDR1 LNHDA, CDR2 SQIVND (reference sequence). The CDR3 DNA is TGTGCCAGTAGTATTCCAGGCTGGGAGACCCAGTACTTC. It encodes CASSIPGWETQYF.

The DNA of the CDR3 is TGTGCCAGCAGGCCAACAGGGGGCACTGAAGCTTTCTTT. It yields the protein CASRPTGGTEAFF. The rearrangement joins TRBV27 to TRBJ1-1; 8 nucleotides line up with TRBD1. V shed 6 bases and J 4 bases; nucleotides not matched to a gene: 4. Germline values: CDR1 MNHEY, CDR2 SMNVEV (reference sequence). CDR3 length equals 13 residues.

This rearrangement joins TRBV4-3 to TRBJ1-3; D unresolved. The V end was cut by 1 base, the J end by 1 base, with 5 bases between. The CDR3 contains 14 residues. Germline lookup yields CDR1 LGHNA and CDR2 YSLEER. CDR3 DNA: TGCGCCAGCAGCCAAGTCGGATCTGGAAACACCATATATTTT. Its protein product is CASSQVGSGNTIYF.

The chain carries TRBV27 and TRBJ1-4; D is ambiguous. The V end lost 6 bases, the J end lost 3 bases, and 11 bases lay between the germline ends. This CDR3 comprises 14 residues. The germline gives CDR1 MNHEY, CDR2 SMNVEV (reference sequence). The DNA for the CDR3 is TGTGCCAGCAGCCCTCGAACTTCTAATGAAAAACTGTTTTTT. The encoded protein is CASSPRTSNEKLFF.

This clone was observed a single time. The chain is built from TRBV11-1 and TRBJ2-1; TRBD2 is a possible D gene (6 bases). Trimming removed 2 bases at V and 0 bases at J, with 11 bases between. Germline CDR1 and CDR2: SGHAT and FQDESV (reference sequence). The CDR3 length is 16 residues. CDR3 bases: TGTGCCAGCAGCTTAAGGCGGGACCACTCCTACAATGAGCAGTTCTTC. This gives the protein CASSLRRDHSYNEQFF. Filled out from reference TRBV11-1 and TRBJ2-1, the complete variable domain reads EAEVAQSPRYKITEKSQAVAFWCDPISGHATLYWYRQILGQGPELLVQFQDESVVDDSQLPKDRFSAERLKGVDSTLKIQPAELGDSAMYLCASSLRRDHSYNEQFFGPGTRLTVL.

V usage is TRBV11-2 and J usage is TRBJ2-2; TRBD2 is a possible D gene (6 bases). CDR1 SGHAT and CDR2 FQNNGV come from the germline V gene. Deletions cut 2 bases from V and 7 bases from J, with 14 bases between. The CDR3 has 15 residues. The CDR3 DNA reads TGTGCCAGCAGCTTATCTCCTAGCGCAAACGGGGAGCTGTTTTTT. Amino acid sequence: CASSLSPSANGELFF.

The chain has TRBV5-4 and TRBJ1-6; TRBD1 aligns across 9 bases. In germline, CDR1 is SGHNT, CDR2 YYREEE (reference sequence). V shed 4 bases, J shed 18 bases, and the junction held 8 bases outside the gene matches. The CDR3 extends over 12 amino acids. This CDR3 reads CASSPGTGRSHF. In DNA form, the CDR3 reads TGTGCCAGCAGCCCCGGGACAGGGAGATCCCACTTT.

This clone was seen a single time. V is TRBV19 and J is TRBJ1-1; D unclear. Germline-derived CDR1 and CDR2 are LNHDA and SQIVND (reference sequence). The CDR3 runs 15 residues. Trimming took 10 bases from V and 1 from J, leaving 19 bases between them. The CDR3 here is CATASRRARNTEAFF. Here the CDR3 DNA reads TGTGCCACTGCGTCGCGGAGAGCGCGGAACACTGAAGCTTTCTTT.

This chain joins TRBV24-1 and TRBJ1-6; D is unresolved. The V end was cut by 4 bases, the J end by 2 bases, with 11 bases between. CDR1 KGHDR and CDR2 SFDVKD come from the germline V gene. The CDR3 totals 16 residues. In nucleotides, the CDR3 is TGTGCCACCAGTGACCGCCCCCGGCCCTATAATTCACCCCTCCACTTT. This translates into CATSDRPRPYNSPLHF.

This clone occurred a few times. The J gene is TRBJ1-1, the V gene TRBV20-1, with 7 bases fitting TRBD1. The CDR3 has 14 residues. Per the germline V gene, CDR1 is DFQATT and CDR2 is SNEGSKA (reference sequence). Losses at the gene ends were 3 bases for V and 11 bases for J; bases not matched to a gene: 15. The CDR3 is CSASQQGTTKGAFF. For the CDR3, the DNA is TGCAGTGCTAGTCAACAGGGGACCACCAAGGGGGCTTTCTTT.

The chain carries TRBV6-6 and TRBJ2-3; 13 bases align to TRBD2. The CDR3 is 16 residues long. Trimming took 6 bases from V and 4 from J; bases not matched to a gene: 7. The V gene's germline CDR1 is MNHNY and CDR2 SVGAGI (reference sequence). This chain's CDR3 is CASRPGTSGISDTQYF. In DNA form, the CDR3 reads TGTGCCAGCAGGCCCGGGACTAGCGGGATCTCAGATACGCAGTATTTT.

CDR3 protein: CASSLFSGTGAEKLFF. The CDR3 DNA follows: TGTGCCAGCAGCCTATTCTCCGGGACAGGGGCCGAAAAACTGTTTTTT. The chain carries TRBV7-8 and TRBJ1-4; 10 bases agree with TRBD1. This CDR3 has 16 residues. Trimming removed 5 bases from V and 8 bases from J; junction bases left unmatched: 11. Per germline, CDR1 SGHVS and CDR2 FQNEAQ.

This CDR3 is CASSRSSDTQYF. DNA of the CDR3: TGTGCCAGCAGCCGGTCATCAGATACGCAGTATTTT. The rearrangement links TRBV6-5 to TRBJ2-3; no firm D call. Trimming shortened V by 6 bases and J by 4 bases, and 8 bases separated the two germline ends. The CDR3 is made up of 12 amino acids. Per germline, CDR1 MNHEY and CDR2 SVGAGI.

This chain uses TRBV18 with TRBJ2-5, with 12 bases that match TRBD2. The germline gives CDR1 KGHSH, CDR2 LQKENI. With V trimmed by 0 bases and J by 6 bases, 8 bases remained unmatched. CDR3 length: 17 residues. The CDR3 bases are TGTGCCAGCTCACCACCGAGCCTAGCGGGAGGGCCGCAGACCCAGTACTTC. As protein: CASSPPSLAGGPQTQYF. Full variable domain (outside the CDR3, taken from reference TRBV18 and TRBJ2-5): NAGVMQNPRHLVRRRGQEARLRCSPMKGHSHVYWYRQLPEEGLKFMVYLQKENIIDESGMPKERFSAEFPKEGPSILRIQQVVRGDSAAYFCASSPPSLAGGPQTQYFGPGTRLLVL.

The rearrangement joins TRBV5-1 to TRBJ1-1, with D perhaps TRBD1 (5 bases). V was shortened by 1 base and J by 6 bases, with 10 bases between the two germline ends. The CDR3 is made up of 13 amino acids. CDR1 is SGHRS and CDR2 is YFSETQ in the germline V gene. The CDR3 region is CASSLNRPSEAFF. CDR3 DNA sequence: TGCGCCAGCAGCTTGAACAGGCCATCTGAAGCTTTCTTT. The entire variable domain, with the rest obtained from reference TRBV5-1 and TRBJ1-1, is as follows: KAGVTQTPRYLIKTRGQQVTLSCSPISGHRSVSWYQQTPGQGLQFLFEYFSETQRNKGNFPGRFSGRQFSNSRSEMNVSTLELGDSALYLCASSLNRPSEAFFGQGTRLTVV.

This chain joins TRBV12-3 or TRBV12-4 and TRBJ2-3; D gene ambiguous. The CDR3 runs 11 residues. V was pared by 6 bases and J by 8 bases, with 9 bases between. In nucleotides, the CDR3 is TGTGCCAGCAGCCCGAGTGGTACGCAGTATTTT. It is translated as CASSPSGTQYF.

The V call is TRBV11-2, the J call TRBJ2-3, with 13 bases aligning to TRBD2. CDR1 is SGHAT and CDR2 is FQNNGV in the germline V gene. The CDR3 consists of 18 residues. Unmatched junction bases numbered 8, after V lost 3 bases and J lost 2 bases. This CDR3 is CASSFRTSGRGHTDTQYF. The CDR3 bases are TGTGCCAGCAGCTTTAGGACTAGCGGGAGAGGCCACACAGATACGCAGTATTTT.

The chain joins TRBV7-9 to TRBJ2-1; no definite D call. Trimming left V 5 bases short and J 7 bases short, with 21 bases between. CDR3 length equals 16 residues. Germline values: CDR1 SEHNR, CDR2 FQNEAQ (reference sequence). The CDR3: CASSPMAAIERNEQFF. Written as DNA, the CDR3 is TGTGCCAGCAGCCCAATGGCAGCGATTGAGAGGAATGAGCAGTTCTTC.

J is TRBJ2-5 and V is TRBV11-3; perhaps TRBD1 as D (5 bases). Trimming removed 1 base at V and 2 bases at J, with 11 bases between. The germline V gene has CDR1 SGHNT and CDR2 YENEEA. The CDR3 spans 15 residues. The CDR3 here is CASSLGQNTQETQYF. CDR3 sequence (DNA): TGTGCCAGCAGCTTAGGACAGAATACACAAGAGACCCAGTACTTC. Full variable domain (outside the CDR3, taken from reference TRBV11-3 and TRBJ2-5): EAGVVQSPRYKIIEKKQPVAFWCNPISGHNTLYWYLQNLGQGPELLIRYENEEAVDDSQLPKDRFSAERLKGVDSTLKIQPAELGDSAVYLCASSLGQNTQETQYFGPGTRLLVL.

CDR3 protein: CASSQGLADPYEQYF. The CDR3, as DNA: TGTGCCAGCAGCCAAGGACTAGCGGACCCCTACGAGCAGTACTTC. V gene TRBV4-2 combines with J gene TRBJ2-7; 9 positions agree with TRBD2. This CDR3 has 15 amino acids. Germline trimming cut 1 base from V and 2 bases from J; bases unmatched to any gene: 3. The V gene's germline CDR1 is LGHNA and CDR2 YNFKEQ.

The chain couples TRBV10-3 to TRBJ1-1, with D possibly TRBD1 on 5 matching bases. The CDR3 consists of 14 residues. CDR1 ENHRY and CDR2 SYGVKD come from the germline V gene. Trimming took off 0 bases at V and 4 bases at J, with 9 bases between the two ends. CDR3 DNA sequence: TGTGCCATCAGTGAGTCTCAGGGCGGCACTGAAGCTTTCTTT. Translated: CAISESQGGTEAFF.

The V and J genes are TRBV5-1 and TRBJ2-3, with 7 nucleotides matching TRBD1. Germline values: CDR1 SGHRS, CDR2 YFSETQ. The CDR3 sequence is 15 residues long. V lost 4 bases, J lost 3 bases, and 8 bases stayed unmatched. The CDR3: CASSMDRQATDTQYF. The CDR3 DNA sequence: TGCGCCAGCAGCATGGACAGGCAGGCAACAGATACGCAGTATTTT. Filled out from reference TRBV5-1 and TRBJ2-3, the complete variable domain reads KAGVTQTPRYLIKTRGQQVTLSCSPISGHRSVSWYQQTPGQGLQFLFEYFSETQRNKGNFPGRFSGRQFSNSRSEMNVSTLELGDSALYLCASSMDRQATDTQYFGPGTRLTVL.

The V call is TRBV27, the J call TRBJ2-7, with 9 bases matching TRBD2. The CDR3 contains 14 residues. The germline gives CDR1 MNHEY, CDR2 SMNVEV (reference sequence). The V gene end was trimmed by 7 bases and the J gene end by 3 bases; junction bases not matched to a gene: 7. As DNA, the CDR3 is TGTGCCAGCACCAGGACTAGCGCAAGCTACGAGCAGTACTTC. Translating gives CASTRTSASYEQYF.

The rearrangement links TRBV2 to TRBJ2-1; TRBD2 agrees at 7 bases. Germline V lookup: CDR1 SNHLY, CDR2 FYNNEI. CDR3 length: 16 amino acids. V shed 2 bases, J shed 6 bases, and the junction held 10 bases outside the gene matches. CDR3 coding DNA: TGTGCCAGCAGTGAACGGGCTAGCGGACCTACCAATGAGCAGTTCTTC. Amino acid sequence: CASSERASGPTNEQFF.

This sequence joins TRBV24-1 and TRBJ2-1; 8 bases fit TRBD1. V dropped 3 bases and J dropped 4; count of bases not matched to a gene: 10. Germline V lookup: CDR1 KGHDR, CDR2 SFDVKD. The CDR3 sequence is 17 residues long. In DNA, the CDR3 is TGTGCCACCAGTGATCTCCGGACAGGGTCAGGGTACAATGAGCAGTTCTTC. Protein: CATSDLRTGSGYNEQFF.

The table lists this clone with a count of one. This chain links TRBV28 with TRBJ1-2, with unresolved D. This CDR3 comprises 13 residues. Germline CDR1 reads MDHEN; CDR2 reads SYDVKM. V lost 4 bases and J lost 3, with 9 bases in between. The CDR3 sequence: CASSSYTYYGYTF. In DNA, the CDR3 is TGTGCCAGCAGTTCCTACACCTACTATGGCTACACCTTC.

CDR3 residues: CALGRGSSGANVLTF. CDR3 coding DNA: TGTGCCCTTGGGAGGGGAAGCTCTGGGGCCAACGTCCTGACTTTC. V gene TRBV2 combines with J gene TRBJ2-6; 7 nucleotides match TRBD2. This CDR3 spans 15 amino acids. Germline values: CDR1 SNHLY, CDR2 FYNNEI. Trimming removed 11 bases from V and 0 bases from J; junction bases left unmatched: 7.

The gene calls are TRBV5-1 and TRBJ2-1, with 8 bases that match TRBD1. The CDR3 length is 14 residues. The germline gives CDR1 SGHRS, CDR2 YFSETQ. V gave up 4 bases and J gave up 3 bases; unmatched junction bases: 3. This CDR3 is CASSNRGYYNEQFF. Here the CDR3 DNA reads TGCGCCAGCAGCAACAGGGGGTACTACAATGAGCAGTTCTTC.